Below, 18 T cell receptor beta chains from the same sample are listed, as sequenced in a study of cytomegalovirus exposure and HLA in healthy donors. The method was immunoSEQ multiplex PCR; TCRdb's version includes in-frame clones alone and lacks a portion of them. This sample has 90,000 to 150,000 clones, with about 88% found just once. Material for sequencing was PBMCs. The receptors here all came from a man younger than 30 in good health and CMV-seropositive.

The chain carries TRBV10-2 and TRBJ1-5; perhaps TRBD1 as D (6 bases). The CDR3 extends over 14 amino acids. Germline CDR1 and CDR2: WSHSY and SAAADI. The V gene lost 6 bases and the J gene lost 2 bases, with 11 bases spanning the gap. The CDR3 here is CASSPAGGNQPQHF. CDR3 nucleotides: TGCGCCAGCAGCCCGGCAGGGGGCAATCAGCCCCAGCATTTT.

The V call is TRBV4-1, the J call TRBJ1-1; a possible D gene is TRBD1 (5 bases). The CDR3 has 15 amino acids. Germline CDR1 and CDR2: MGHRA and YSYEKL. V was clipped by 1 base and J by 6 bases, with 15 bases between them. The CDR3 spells CASSQGGGQGAEAFF. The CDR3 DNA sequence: TGCGCCAGCAGCCAAGGGGGCGGCCAAGGGGCTGAAGCTTTCTTT.

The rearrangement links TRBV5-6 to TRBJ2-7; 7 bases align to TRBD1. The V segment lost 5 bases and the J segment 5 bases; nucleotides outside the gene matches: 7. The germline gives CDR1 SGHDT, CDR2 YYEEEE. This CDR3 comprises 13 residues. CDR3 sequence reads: CASRIRQGNEQYF. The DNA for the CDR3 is TGTGCCAGCAGGATACGACAGGGAAACGAGCAGTACTTC.

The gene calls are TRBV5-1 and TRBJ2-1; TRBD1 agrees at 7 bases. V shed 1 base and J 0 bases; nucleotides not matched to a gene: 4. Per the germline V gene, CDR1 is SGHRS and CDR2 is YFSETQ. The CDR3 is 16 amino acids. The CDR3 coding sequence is TGCGCCAGCAGCTTGATGGGGGACAGCTCCTACAATGAGCAGTTCTTC. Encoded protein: CASSLMGDSSYNEQFF.

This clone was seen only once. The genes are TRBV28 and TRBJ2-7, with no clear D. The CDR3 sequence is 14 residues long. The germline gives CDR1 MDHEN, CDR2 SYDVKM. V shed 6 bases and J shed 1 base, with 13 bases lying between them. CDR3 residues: CASRGEADSYEQYF. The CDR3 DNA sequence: TGTGCCAGCAGAGGAGAGGCGGATTCCTACGAGCAGTACTTC.

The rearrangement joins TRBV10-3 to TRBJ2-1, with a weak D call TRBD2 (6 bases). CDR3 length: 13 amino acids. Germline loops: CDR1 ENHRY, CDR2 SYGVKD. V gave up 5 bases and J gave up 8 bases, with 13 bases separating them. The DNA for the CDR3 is TGTGCCATCAGTCCGTTGGGACTCGATGAGCAGTTCTTC. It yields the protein CAISPLGLDEQFF.

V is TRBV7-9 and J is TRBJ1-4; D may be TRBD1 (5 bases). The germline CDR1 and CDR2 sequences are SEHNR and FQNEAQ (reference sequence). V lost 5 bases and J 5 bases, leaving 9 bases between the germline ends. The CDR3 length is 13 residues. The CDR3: CASSPRQNEKLFF. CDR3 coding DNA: TGTGCCAGCAGCCCGAGACAGAATGAAAAACTGTTTTTT.

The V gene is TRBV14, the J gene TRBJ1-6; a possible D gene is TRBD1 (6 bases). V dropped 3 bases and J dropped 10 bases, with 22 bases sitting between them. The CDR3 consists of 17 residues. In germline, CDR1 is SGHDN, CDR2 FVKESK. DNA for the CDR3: TGTGCCAGCAGCCACAACTCCCTGGACAGTCTCTCATCACCCCTCCACTTT. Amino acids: CASSHNSLDSLSSPLHF.

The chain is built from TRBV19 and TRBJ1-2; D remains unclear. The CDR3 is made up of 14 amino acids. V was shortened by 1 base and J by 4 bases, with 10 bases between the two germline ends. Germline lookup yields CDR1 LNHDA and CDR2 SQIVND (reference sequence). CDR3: CASSIGEVRYGYTF. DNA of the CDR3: TGTGCCAGTAGTATAGGAGAGGTTCGCTATGGCTACACCTTC.

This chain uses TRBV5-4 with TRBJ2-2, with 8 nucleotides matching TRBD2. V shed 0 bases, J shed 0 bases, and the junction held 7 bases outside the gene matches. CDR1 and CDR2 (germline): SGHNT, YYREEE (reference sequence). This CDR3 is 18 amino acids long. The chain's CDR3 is CASSLAPAGVSNTGELFF. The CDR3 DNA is TGTGCCAGCAGCTTGGCTCCAGCGGGGGTCTCGAACACCGGGGAGCTGTTTTTT.

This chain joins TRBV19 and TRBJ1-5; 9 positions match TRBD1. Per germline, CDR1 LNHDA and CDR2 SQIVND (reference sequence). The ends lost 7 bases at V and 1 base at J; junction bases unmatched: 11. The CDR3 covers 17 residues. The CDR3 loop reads CASNVPTGGLSNQPQHF. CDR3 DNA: TGTGCCAGTAATGTCCCCACAGGGGGCCTGAGCAATCAGCCCCAGCATTTT.

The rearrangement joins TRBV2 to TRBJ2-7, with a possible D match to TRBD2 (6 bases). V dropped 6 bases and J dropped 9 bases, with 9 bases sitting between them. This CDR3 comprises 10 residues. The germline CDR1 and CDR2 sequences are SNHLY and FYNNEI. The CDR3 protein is CASRGEVQYF. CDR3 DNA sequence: TGTGCCAGCAGGGGGGAGGTGCAGTACTTC.

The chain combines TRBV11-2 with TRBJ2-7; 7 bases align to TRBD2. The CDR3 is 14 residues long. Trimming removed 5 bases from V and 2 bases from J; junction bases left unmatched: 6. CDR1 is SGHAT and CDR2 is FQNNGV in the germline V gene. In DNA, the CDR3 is TGTGCCAGCAGCGGCAGGACTAGTACCTACGAGCAGTACTTC. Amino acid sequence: CASSGRTSTYEQYF.

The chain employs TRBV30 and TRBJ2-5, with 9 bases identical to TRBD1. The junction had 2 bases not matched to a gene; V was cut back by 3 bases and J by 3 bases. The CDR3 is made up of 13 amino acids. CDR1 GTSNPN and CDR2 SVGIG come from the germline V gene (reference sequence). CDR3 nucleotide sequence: TGTGCCTGGAGAAGGACAGGGGAAGAGACCCAGTACTTC. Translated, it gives CAWRRTGEETQYF.

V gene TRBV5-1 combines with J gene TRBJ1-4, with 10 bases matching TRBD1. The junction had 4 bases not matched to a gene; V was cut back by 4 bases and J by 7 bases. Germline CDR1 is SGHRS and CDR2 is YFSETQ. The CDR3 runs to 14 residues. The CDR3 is CASSPGTGVEKLFF. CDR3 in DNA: TGCGCCAGCAGCCCCGGGACAGGGGTTGAAAAACTGTTTTTT. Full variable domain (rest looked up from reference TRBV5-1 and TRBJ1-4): KAGVTQTPRYLIKTRGQQVTLSCSPISGHRSVSWYQQTPGQGLQFLFEYFSETQRNKGNFPGRFSGRQFSNSRSEMNVSTLELGDSALYLCASSPGTGVEKLFFGSGTQLSVL.

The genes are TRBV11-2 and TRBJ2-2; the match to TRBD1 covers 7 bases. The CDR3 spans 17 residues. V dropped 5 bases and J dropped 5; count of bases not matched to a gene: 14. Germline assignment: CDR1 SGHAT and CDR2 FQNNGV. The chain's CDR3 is CASSPGGQLRRTGELFF. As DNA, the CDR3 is TGTGCCAGCAGCCCAGGGGGACAGTTGCGTAGAACCGGGGAGCTGTTTTTT.

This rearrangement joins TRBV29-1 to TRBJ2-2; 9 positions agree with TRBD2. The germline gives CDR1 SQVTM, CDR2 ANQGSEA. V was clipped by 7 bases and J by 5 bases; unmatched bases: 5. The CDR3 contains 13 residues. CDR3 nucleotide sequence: TGCAGCGCTGGCGGGGGGGCAACCGGGGAGCTGTTTTTT. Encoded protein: CSAGGGATGELFF.

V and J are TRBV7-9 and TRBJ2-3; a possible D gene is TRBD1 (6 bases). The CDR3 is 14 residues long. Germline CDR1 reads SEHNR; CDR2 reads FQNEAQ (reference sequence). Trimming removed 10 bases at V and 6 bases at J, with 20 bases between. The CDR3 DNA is TGTGCCACAAACCGGGACACCTCAGGGGATACGCAGTATTTT. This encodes CATNRDTSGDTQYF.